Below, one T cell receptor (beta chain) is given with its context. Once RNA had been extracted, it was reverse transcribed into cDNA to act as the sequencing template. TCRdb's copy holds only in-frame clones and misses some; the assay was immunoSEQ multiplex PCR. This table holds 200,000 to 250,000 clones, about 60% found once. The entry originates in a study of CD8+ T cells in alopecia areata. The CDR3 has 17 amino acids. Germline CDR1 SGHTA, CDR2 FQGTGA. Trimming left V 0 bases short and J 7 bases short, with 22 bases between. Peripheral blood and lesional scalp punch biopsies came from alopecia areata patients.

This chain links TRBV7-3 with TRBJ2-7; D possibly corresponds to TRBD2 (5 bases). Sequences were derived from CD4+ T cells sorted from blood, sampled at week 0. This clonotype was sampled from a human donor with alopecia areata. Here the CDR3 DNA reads TGTGCCAGCAGCTTAACGGGTACGAAAGGCTCACCGGGAGAGCAGTACTTC. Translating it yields CASSLTGTKGSPGEQYF.